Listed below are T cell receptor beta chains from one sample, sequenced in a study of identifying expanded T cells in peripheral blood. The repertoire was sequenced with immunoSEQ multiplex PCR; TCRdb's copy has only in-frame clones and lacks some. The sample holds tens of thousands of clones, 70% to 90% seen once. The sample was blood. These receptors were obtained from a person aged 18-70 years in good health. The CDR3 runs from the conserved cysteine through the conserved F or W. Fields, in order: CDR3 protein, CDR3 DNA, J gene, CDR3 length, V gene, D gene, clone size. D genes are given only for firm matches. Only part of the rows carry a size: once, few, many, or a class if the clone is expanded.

CASSFNAGENTDTQYF | TGTGCCAGCAGTTTTAACGCGGGGGAGAACACAGATACGCAGTATTTT | TRBJ2-3 | 16 | TRBV28 | TRBD2 | NA
CASSFSDTEAFF | TGTGCCAGCAGCTTTAGTGACACTGAAGCTTTCTTT | TRBJ1-1 | 12 | TRBV7-9 | NA | few
CASSSQQGAGNTIYF | TGCGCCAGCAGCTCCCAACAGGGTGCGGGAAACACCATATATTTT | TRBJ1-3 | 15 | TRBV5-1 | NA | NA
CASSTFGGYGYTF | TGTGCCAGCAGCACCTTTGGCGGCTATGGCTACACCTTC | TRBJ1-2 | 13 | TRBV27 | NA | NA
CASSLLRSSWSAGYTF | TGTGCCAGCAGCTTGCTAAGGAGTTCATGGTCAGCCGGCTACACCTTC | TRBJ1-2 | 16 | TRBV5-4 | NA | NA
CASSPRGQPVRTF | TGTGCCAGCAGCCCCCGCGGACAGCCTGTTAGAACCTTC | TRBJ1-2 | 13 | TRBV7-9 | NA | NA
CASSQGQGADYGYTF | TGCGCCAGCAGCCAAGGGCAGGGGGCTGACTATGGCTACACCTTC | TRBJ1-2 | 15 | TRBV4-3 | TRBD1 | NA
CASTGGNSNEQYF | TGTGCCAGCACAGGGGGCAATTCTAACGAGCAGTACTTC | TRBJ2-7 | 13 | TRBV28 | TRBD1 | NA
CASSTLGGGTEAFF | TGTGCCAGCAGCACCCTGGGAGGGGGGACTGAAGCTTTCTTT | TRBJ1-1 | 14 | TRBV6-5 | NA | once
CASSQRLAGGSYEQYF | TGCGCCAGCAGCCAACGACTAGCGGGGGGTTCCTACGAGCAGTACTTC | TRBJ2-7 | 16 | TRBV4-3 | TRBD2 | once
CASSQDYRGHTEAFF | TGTGCCAGCAGCCAAGATTACAGGGGACACACTGAAGCTTTCTTT | TRBJ1-1 | 15 | TRBV14 | TRBD1 | NA
CASTPSGSTDTQYF | TGTGCCAGCACGCCTAGCGGTAGCACAGATACGCAGTATTTT | TRBJ2-3 | 14 | TRBV7-2 | TRBD2 | NA
CASSPPDGDTQYF | TGTGCCAGCTCACCTCCAGACGGGGATACGCAGTATTTT | TRBJ2-3 | 13 | TRBV18 | NA | NA
CASTPDRYGLGQPQHF | TGTGCCAGCACCCCGGACAGGTACGGTTTGGGTCAGCCCCAGCATTTT | TRBJ1-5 | 16 | TRBV2 | TRBD1 | NA